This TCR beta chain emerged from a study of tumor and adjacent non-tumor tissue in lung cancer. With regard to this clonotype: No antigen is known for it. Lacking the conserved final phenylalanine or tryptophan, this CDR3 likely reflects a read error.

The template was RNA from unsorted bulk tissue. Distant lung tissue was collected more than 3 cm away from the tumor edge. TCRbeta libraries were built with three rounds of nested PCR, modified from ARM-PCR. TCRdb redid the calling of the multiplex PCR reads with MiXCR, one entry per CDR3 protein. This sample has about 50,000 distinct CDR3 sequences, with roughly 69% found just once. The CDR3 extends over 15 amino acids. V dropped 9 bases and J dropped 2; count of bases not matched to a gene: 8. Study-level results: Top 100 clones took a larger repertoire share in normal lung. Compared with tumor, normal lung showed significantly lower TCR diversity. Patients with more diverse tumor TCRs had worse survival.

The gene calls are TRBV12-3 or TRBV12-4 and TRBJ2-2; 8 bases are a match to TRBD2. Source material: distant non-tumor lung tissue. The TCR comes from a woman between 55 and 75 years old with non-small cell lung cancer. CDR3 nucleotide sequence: TGTGCCAGTAGGGGCGGGGGGTCAAACACCGGGGAGCTGTTTCTT. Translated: CASRGGGSNTGELFL.